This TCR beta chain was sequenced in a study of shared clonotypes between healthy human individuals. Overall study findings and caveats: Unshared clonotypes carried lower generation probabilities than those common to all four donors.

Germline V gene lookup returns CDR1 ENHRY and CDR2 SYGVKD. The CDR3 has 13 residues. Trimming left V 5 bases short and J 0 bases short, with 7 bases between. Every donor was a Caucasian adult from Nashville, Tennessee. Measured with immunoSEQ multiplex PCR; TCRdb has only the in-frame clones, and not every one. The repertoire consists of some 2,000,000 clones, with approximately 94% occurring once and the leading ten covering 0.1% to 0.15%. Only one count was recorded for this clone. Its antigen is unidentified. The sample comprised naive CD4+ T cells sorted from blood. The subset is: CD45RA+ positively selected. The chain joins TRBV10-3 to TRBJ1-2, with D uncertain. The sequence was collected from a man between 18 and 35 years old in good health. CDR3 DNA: TGTGCCATCAGTCGAGAAGCTAACTATGGCTACACCTTC. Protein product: CAISREANYGYTF.